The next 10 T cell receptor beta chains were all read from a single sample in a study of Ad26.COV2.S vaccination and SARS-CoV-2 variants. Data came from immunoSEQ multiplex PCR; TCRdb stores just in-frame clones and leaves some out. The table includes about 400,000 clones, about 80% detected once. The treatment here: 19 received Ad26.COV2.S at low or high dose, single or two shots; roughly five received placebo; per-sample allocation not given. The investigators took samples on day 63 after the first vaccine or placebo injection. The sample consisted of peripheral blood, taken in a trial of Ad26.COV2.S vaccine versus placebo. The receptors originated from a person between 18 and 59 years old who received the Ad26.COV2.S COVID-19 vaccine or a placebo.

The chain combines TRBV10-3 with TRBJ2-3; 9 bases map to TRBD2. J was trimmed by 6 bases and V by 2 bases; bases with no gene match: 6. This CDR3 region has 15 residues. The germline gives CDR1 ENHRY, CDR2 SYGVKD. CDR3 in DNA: TGTGCCATCAGTGAGAGCGGGGGGCTCGGGGATACGCAGTATTTT. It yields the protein CAISESGGLGDTQYF.

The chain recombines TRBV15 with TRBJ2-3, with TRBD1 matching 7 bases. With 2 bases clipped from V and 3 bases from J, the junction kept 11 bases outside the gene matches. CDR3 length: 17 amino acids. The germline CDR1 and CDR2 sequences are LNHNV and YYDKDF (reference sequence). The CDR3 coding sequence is TGTGCCACCAGCAGAACAGAGGGGGCCCTCTATACAGATACGCAGTATTTT. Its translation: CATSRTEGALYTDTQYF.

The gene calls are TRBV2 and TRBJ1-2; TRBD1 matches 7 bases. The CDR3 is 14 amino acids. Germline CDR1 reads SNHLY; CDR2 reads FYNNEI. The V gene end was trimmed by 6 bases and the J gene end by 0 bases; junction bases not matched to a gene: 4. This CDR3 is CASSSDRPNYGYTF. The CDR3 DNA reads TGTGCCAGCAGCTCGGACAGGCCTAACTATGGCTACACCTTC.

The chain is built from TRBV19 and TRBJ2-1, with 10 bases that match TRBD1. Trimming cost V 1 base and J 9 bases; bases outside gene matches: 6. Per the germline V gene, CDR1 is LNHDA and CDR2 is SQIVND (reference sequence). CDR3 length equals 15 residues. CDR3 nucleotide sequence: TGTGCCAGTAGTATAGGGAGACAGGGGGCATTTGAGCAGTTCTTC. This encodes CASSIGRQGAFEQFF.

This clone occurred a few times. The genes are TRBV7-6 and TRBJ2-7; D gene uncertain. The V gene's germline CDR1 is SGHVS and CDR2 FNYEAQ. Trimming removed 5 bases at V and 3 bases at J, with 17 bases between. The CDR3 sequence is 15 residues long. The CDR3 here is CASSATTATYYEQYF. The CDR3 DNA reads TGTGCCAGCAGCGCTACGACCGCGACCTACTACGAGCAGTACTTC.

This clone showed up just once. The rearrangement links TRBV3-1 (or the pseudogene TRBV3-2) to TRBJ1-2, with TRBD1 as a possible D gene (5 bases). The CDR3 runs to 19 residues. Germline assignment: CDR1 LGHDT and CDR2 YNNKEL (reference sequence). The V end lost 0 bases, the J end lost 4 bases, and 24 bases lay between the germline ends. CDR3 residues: CASSQEAPLGETPGYGYTF. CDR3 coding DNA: TGTGCCAGCAGCCAAGAGGCCCCCCTGGGGGAAACGCCAGGCTATGGCTACACCTTC.

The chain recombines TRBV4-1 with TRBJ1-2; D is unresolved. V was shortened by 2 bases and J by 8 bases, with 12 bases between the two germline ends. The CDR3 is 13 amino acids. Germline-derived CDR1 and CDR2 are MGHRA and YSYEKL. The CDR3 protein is CASSQTATDGYTF. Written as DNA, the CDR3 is TGCGCCAGCAGCCAAACTGCTACGGACGGCTACACCTTC.

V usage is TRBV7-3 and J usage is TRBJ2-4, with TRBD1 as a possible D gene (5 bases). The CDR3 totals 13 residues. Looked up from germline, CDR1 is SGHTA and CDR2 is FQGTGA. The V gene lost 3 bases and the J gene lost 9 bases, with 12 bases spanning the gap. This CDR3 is CASSLKGQAIQYF. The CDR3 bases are TGTGCCAGCAGCTTGAAGGGGCAAGCCATTCAGTACTTC. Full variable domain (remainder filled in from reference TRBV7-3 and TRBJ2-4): GAGVSQTPSNKVTEKGKYVELRCDPISGHTALYWYRQSLGQGPEFLIYFQGTGAADDSGLPNDRFFAVRPEGSVSTLKIQRTERGDSAVYLCASSLKGQAIQYFGAGTRLSVL.

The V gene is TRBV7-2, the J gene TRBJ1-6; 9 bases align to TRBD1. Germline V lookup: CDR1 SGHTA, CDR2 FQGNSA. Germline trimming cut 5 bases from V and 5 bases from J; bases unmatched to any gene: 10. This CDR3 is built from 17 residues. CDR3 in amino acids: CASSPMRQGVDNSPLHF. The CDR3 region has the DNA TGTGCCAGCAGCCCGATGCGACAGGGGGTGGATAATTCACCCCTCCACTTT. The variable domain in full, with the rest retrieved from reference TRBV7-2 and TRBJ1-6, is GAGVSQSPSNKVTEKGKDVELRCDPISGHTALYWYRQSLGQGLEFLIYFQGNSAPDKSGLPSDRFSAERTGGSVSTLTIQRTQQEDSAVYLCASSPMRQGVDNSPLHFGNGTRLTVT.

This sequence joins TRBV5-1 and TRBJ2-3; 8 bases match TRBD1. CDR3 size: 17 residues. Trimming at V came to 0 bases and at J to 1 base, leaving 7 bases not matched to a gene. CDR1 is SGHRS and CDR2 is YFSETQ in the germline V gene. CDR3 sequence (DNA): TGCGCCAGCAGCTTGGAGGCAGGGGGCGCGGGCACAGATACGCAGTATTTT. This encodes CASSLEAGGAGTDTQYF.